The entry that follows covers one T cell receptor beta chain sequence. Its antigen is undetermined. This record comes from a study of T cell repertoires in cytomegalovirus infection. Turning to the study itself: Alongside well-studied HLA-B-restricted CMV epitopes, recently identified HLA-C-restricted CMV epitopes were also used. A matching HLA type, together with CMV infection, was signaled by public TCR beta signatures. Study-wide findings and caveats: In two of eight donors, the top clonotype was HLA-C-restricted CMV-specific. Carriers of CMV plus the relevant HLA were identified by cumulative public TCR beta family frequency.

This CDR3 has 13 amino acids. Germline V lookup: CDR1 LGHNA, CDR2 YSLEER. V dropped 2 bases and J dropped 12 bases, with 13 bases sitting between them. MiXCR was run by TCRdb on the reads, yielding one entry per CDR3 protein. The sample yields roughly 990,000 distinct CDR3 sequences, roughly 30% seen once. The TCR originated in a human donor in good health (CMV status not recorded). Some clones in this sample may be carry-over from other donors' samples. The rearrangement uses TRBV4-3 and TRBJ1-4; TRBD1 is a possible D gene (5 bases). The sample here was cultured CD8+ T cells from PBMCs, taken from culture after CMV antigen stimulation. The CDR3 here is CASSQFSGGELFF. The CDR3 DNA follows: TGCGCCAGCAGCCAATTCTCAGGAGGGGAACTGTTTTTT.